The following is a T cell receptor beta chain sequence with its context. This clonotype was counted once. It lacks a known antigen. One base away there is no much larger clone; base qualities are not given. Evidence from one read is weak. RNA was extracted using the RNeasy kit, and roughly 0.5 to 1 ug of the RNA was reverse transcribed with random hexamers. The immunoSEQ multiplex PCR assay, covering 54 Vbeta and 13 Jbeta segments, was used to amplify TCR beta CDR3 regions. PCR amplification bias was corrected by using a synthetic template baseline for primer optimization and computational correction. In the paper's pipeline: Reads were annotated to V, D and J genes according to IMGT and were analyzed with immunoSEQ Analyzer, with only productive sequences retained. Clonality was computed as one minus Shannon entropy normalized by log2 of the number of productive unique sequences. For each patient and control, public and private clones were evaluated among the 100 most prevalent clones. Clones were defined as Susac-specific when absent from the healthy and MS cohorts, from roughly 1,100 published viral clones and from other ImmuneACCESS disease sequences. TCRdb passed the public sequencing reads through fastp at Q25 and MiXCR, retaining productive beta sequences. Merged by CDR3 protein, the rows form single entries marked with the most common genes and DNA. Here the V and J calls rest on TCRdb's processing, not on the authors' analysis. For this sample there are 200,000 to 300,000 distinct CDR3 sequences; almost 97% appear just once. Roughly 0.1% of the sample rests with the top ten.

High-throughput TCR beta sequencing profiled peripheral blood CD8+ and CD4+ T cells from healthy donors, Susac syndrome patients and multiple sclerosis patients. Susac syndrome patients met recently defined diagnostic criteria for definite or probable disease. Bulk CD8+ and CD4+ T cells were purified by magnetic negative isolation, whereas CD8+ TEMRA cells were enriched by FACS. Blood was collected in EDTA tubes and processed within 24 hours, with PBMCs isolated through density gradient centrifugation. PBMCs intended for TCR sequencing were frozen in liquid nitrogen and were later thawed in a 37 degrees C water bath. A purity of at least 90% was achieved for sorted or isolated CD4+, CD8+ and CD8+ TEMRA cells. The sample is drawn from a study of CD8 T cells in Susac syndrome (dated by TCRdb to between 2018 and 2021). Some background on the complete study: Of the Susac syndrome patients who were sequenced, 8 or 9 were in clinical remission while more than five had clinically active disease. Whether CD8+ T cell activation and differentiation in Susac syndrome was antigen driven was tested using repertoire sequencing. At blood withdrawal, Susac syndrome patients were therapy-naive, treated with corticosteroids (with IVIg additionally given to some), or treated with IVIg alone.

Results the study describes overall, beyond this receptor: The number of individuals in the TCR sequencing and HLA analysis was recognized as being relatively small. The CD4+ T cell repertoire of patients with Susac syndrome showed no detectable clonal expansion.

The CDR3 covers 14 residues, taking in both the cysteine and the phenylalanine. Only the CDR3 DNA is retained, 42 bases long and in frame from the first base. Trimming at the junction amounts to 6 bases on V and 8 bases on J, and the germline ends lie 19 bases apart. The germline V gene encodes CDR1 MGHDK and CDR2 SYGVNS. The sequencing sample was made of CD4+ T cells from PBMCs. The V and J genes are TRBV25-1 and TRBJ1-2; possibly the D gene is TRBD1, per 5 matching bases. The receptor was isolated from a human donor with Susac syndrome. The DNA sequence reads TGTGCCAGCAGAAATACAGGCCGTGGGGGGGGCTACACCTTC. This translates into CASRNTGRGGGYTF.